These 20 T cell receptor beta chains came from one sample sequenced in a study of T cells after yellow fever vaccination. In TCRdb, the 5' RACE reads were re-called with MiXCR into one record per CDR3 protein. Counted here are more than 200,000 distinct CDR3 sequences, approximately 3.6% occurring once; the ten biggest clones make up around a fifth. The sample consisted of PBMCs, taken 15 days after the yellow fever booster vaccination. These receptors all come from a man aged 18 to 35 who received the YFV17D yellow fever vaccine.

This clonotype was counted many times. The V call is TRBV7-2, the J call TRBJ1-2; no reliable D call. Trimming removed 5 bases at V and 5 bases at J, with 18 bases between. Germline lookup yields CDR1 SGHTA and CDR2 FQGNSA. The length of the CDR3 is 15 residues. CDR3 loop: CASSPRLGMAYGYTF. The CDR3 DNA reads as TGTGCCAGCAGCCCCCGGCTCGGGATGGCGTATGGCTACACCTTC.

This clonotype appeared many times. The rearrangement joins TRBV4-3 to TRBJ1-3; no reliable D call. CDR1 LGHNA and CDR2 YSLEER come from the germline V gene. The CDR3 runs 15 residues. The V and J ends lost 1 base and 4 bases respectively, with 11 bases between them. CDR3: CASSQVGPLGNTIYF. The CDR3 region has the DNA TGCGCCAGCAGCCAAGTAGGACCCCTAGGAAACACCATATATTTT.

This clonotype was seen at least ten times. The chain uses TRBV28 and TRBJ1-2; maybe TRBD1 (5 bases). This CDR3 is built from 15 residues. V was shortened by 5 bases and J by 8 bases, with 21 bases between the two germline ends. Germline CDR1 MDHEN, CDR2 SYDVKM. CDR3 protein: CASSIGRQRGKGYTF. The CDR3 coding sequence is TGTGCCAGCAGTATTGGCAGGCAGCGGGGGAAGGGCTACACCTTC.

This clonotype was counted many times. This rearrangement joins TRBV5-1 to TRBJ2-1; 10 nucleotides match TRBD2. Germline CDR1 and CDR2: SGHRS and YFSETQ. The V gene end was trimmed by 2 bases and the J gene end by 5 bases; junction bases not matched to a gene: 4. There are 15 residues in the CDR3. The CDR3 loop reads CASSFLAGGHNEQFF. CDR3 nucleotide sequence: TGCGCCAGCAGCTTCTTAGCGGGGGGCCACAATGAGCAGTTCTTC.

This clonotype was seen repeatedly, ten times or more. The V call is TRBV4-1, the J call TRBJ1-6, with a possible D match to TRBD1 (6 bases). Germline CDR1 and CDR2: MGHRA and YSYEKL. CDR3 length equals 16 residues. Trimming cost V 4 bases and J 8 bases, with 18 bases left between them. The CDR3 DNA reads as TGCGCCAGCAGCCGTTCCTACAGGGACTGGGATTCACCCCTCCACTTT. Its translation is CASSRSYRDWDSPLHF.

This clonotype has just a few counts. The gene calls are TRBV4-1 and TRBJ2-1; D may be TRBD2 (5 bases). Germline V gene data show CDR1 as MGHRA and CDR2 as YSYEKL. V dropped 2 bases and J dropped 7 bases, with 12 bases sitting between them. The CDR3 loop spans 14 amino acids. CDR3 residues: CASSQTDLKNEQFF. The CDR3 nucleotides read TGCGCCAGCAGCCAAACGGACTTGAAGAATGAGCAGTTCTTC.

This clonotype was picked up many times. The chain couples TRBV5-6 to TRBJ2-3; a weak D match, TRBD2 (5 bases). Germline CDR1 is SGHDT and CDR2 is YYEEEE. Trimming stripped 2 bases from V and 5 bases from J, with 6 bases between. The CDR3 sequence is 12 residues long. The chain's CDR3 is CASSLAEDTQYF. The CDR3 DNA is TGTGCCAGCAGCTTAGCGGAAGATACGCAGTATTTT.

This clonotype was seen repeatedly, ten times or more. The chain couples TRBV20-1 to TRBJ2-6, with no clear D. CDR3 length: 14 amino acids. Germline V lookup: CDR1 DFQATT, CDR2 SNEGSKA (reference sequence). V was pared by 0 bases and J by 0 bases, with 3 bases between. The CDR3 reads CSARESSGANVLTF. CDR3 in DNA: TGCAGTGCTAGAGAAAGCTCTGGGGCCAACGTCCTGACTTTC.

This clonotype has ten or more counts. The chain has TRBV7-8 and TRBJ1-1; D gene unclear. V lost 4 bases, J lost 7 bases, and 13 bases lay in between. Germline-derived CDR1 and CDR2 are SGHVS and FQNEAQ. The CDR3 runs 13 residues. CDR3 DNA sequence: TGTGCCAGCAGCTCCCCCCGAGGGCTTGAAGCTTTCTTT. Protein sequence: CASSSPRGLEAFF.

This clonotype occurred many times. The chain joins TRBV10-1 to TRBJ2-2; 12 bases are a match to TRBD1. The CDR3 spans 16 residues. Looked up from germline, CDR1 is WNHNN and CDR2 is SYGVQD (reference sequence). V trimming: 8 bases; J trimming: 6 bases; junction bases outside the gene matches: 10. CDR3 bases: TGCGCCAGCGTTCCATCCGGGACAGGGGGCCCCGGGGAGCTGTTTTTT. It is translated as CASVPSGTGGPGELFF.

This clonotype occurred many times. The J gene is TRBJ2-7, the V gene TRBV11-2, with 14 bases identical to TRBD2. The CDR3 has 15 residues. Trimming at V came to 8 bases and at J to 7 bases, leaving 10 bases not matched to a gene. Germline CDR1 reads SGHAT; CDR2 reads FQNNGV. The CDR3 sequence is CASCDRLAGGPEQYF. DNA for the CDR3: TGTGCCAGCTGCGACCGACTAGCGGGGGGGCCGGAGCAGTACTTC.

This clonotype was recorded many times. The rearrangement uses TRBV23-1 and TRBJ2-5; 11 nucleotides match TRBD1. TRBV23-1 is assigned to the ORF class and has an uncertain function. The CDR3 is 18 residues long. The ends lost 9 bases at V and 3 bases at J; junction bases unmatched: 18. CDR3 residues: CARPPITRDRGSEETQYF. The CDR3, as DNA: TGCGCCAGACCACCCATCACAAGGGACAGGGGGTCAGAAGAGACCCAGTACTTC.

This clonotype was observed at least ten times. The V gene is TRBV5-1, the J gene TRBJ2-7; 9 bases are shared with TRBD1. CDR3 length: 14 residues. Trimming cost V 4 bases and J 6 bases; bases outside gene matches: 8. Germline V gives CDR1 SGHRS, CDR2 YFSETQ. In DNA, the CDR3 is TGCGCCAGCAGCCCGGGGGACAGGGCGGCCGAGCAGTACTTC. Translating gives CASSPGDRAAEQYF.

This clonotype was seen ten or more times. J is TRBJ2-7 and V is TRBV5-1; a possible D gene is TRBD1 (5 bases). Germline assignment: CDR1 SGHRS and CDR2 YFSETQ. The CDR3 totals 13 residues. Deletions cut 6 bases from V and 0 bases from J, with 10 bases between. The CDR3 is CASTFGHSYEQYF. DNA for the CDR3: TGCGCCAGCACGTTTGGACACTCCTACGAGCAGTACTTC. The complete variable domain, with remaining parts taken from reference TRBV5-1 and TRBJ2-7, reads KAGVTQTPRYLIKTRGQQVTLSCSPISGHRSVSWYQQTPGQGLQFLFEYFSETQRNKGNFPGRFSGRQFSNSRSEMNVSTLELGDSALYLCASTFGHSYEQYFGPGTRLTVT.

This clonotype was detected a few times. The chain is built from TRBV4-2 and TRBJ2-1; D is unresolved. Germline-derived CDR1 and CDR2 are LGHNA and YNFKEQ. The CDR3 length is 13 residues. Trimming removed 0 bases at V and 10 bases at J, with 10 bases between. The CDR3, as DNA: TGTGCCAGCAGCCAAGACCCCGCGAGGGAGCAGTTCTTC. Amino acids: CASSQDPAREQFF.

This clonotype was observed many times. This chain joins TRBV12-3 or TRBV12-4 and TRBJ2-1; perhaps TRBD1 as D (5 bases). The CDR3 is made up of 12 amino acids. Trimming cost V 6 bases and J 8 bases, with 11 bases left between them. CDR3 sequence reads: CASRRQSYEQFF. DNA of the CDR3: TGTGCCAGCAGGAGACAGTCATATGAGCAGTTCTTC.

The chain joins TRBV18 to TRBJ2-7; D uncertain. The V and J ends lost 1 base and 1 base respectively, with 8 bases between them. The length of the CDR3 is 14 residues. CDR1 KGHSH and CDR2 LQKENI come from the germline V gene. CDR3 loop: CASSPLGRSYEQYV. Written as DNA, the CDR3 is TGTGCCAGCTCACCACTGGGCAGATCCTACGAGCAGTACGTC.

This clonotype was observed at least ten times. The chain joins TRBV11-1 to TRBJ1-1; D is unclear. Germline V gene lookup returns CDR1 SGHAT and CDR2 FQDESV (reference sequence). The CDR3 loop spans 13 amino acids. V dropped 6 bases and J dropped 1 base, with 9 bases sitting between them. The CDR3 DNA reads TGTGCCAGCAGAAACATTCAGAACACTGAAGCTTTCTTT. Translation: CASRNIQNTEAFF.

This clonotype was counted at least ten times. This sequence may be a read error, since a much larger clone differs from it by one base. The genes are TRBV6-5 and TRBJ2-6; D ambiguous. Trimming removed 2 bases from V and 3 bases from J, with 5 bases in between. The CDR3 is 14 amino acids. CDR1 and CDR2 from the germline V gene are MNHEY and SVGAGI. CDR3 loop: CASSYRVGANVLTF. For the CDR3, the DNA is TGTGCCAGCAGTTACAGGGTTGGGGCCAACGTCCTGACTTTC.

This clonotype was counted many times. This chain joins TRBV27 and TRBJ1-4; maybe TRBD1 (6 bases). The length of the CDR3 is 14 residues. Germline-derived CDR1 and CDR2 are MNHEY and SMNVEV (reference sequence). The V end was cut by 6 bases, the J end by 4 bases, with 12 bases between. The CDR3 DNA follows: TGTGCCAGCAGATTACAGGGTAGTAATGAAAAACTGTTTTTT. As protein: CASRLQGSNEKLFF.